These T cell receptor beta chains were read from a single sample in a study of T cell repertoires in cytomegalovirus infection. TCRdb analysed the reads with MiXCR anew, one entry per CDR3 protein. The sample lists about a million distinct CDR3 sequences, approximately 31% occurring once. Their antigens remain unidentified. The material sequenced was cultured CD8+ T cells from PBMCs, taken from culture after CMV antigen stimulation. The receptor source for this set is a human donor in good health (CMV status not recorded). Some clones in this sample may be carry-over from other donors' samples. The CDR3 runs from the conserved cysteine through the conserved F or W. The D gene is left open where the match is weak. Size is stated for part of the rows, as once, few or many counts, or as a class when the clone is expanded.

clone size	V gene	D gene	J gene	CDR3 DNA	CDR3 protein
-	TRBV19	-	TRBJ1-1	TGTGCCAGTAGTTCGACACTGAACACTGAATCTTTCTTT	CASSSTLNTESFF
few	TRBV27	-	TRBJ2-1	TGTGCCAGCACCTCGGGACATCTGAATGAGCAGTTCTTC	CASTSGHLNEQFF
-	TRBV10-3	TRBD1	TRBJ2-1	TGTGCCATCAGTGAGTCGTTTGACAGGGATTACAATGAGCAGTTCTTC	CAISESFDRDYNEQFF
many	TRBV7-2	-	TRBJ2-1	TGTGCCAGCAGCTTAGCTGGAACAGGTCCCCGCAATGAGCAGTTCTTC	CASSLAGTGPRNEQFF
few	TRBV7-9	TRBD2	TRBJ2-3	TGTGCCAGCAGCACCCGGACTAGCGGACACACAGATACGCAGTATTTT	CASSTRTSGHTDTQYF
many	TRBV7-2	TRBD2	TRBJ2-3	TGTGCCAGCAGCTTAGCGTCAGTAGCGGGGGGGAACACAGATACGCAGTATTTT	CASSLASVAGGNTDTQYF
many	TRBV7-8	-	TRBJ2-5	TGTGCCAGCAGCTTAGACCGGACGGGCGATCCCATATTCCAAGAGACCCAGTACTTC	CASSLDRTGDPIFQETQYF
-	TRBV20-1	-	TRBJ1-2	TGCAGTGCCCCGGACCCGGTTCATGGCTACACCTTC	CSAPDPVHGYTF
-	TRBV11-2	TRBD2	TRBJ2-1	TGTGCCAGCAGCTTTACCGGGACTAGCGGTCGGCATGAGCAGTTCTTC	CASSFTGTSGRHEQFF
-	TRBV12-3/TRBV12-4	-	TRBJ1-1	TGTGCCAGCAGTTTGCAGACACCGAACACTGAAGCTTTCTTT	CASSLQTPNTEAFF
few	TRBV19	-	TRBJ2-1	TGTGCCAGTAGTCTAAAAGCGTCCGGCTCCTACAATGAGCAGTTCTTC	CASSLKASGSYNEQFF
few	TRBV5-8	-	TRBJ2-3	TGTGCCAGCAGCTTGGAAGGGAGATACACAGATACGCAGTATTTT	CASSLEGRYTDTQYF
-	TRBV7-8	TRBD2	TRBJ2-2	TGTGCCAGCAGCTTAGATTATGGGACTAGCGGGTACACCGGGGAGCTGTTTTTT	CASSLDYGTSGYTGELFF
few	TRBV4-2	-	TRBJ1-6	TGTGCCAGCAGCCAAGGTAGGGGGAATTCACCCCTCCACTTT	CASSQGRGNSPLHF
few	TRBV27	-	TRBJ1-1	TGTGCCAGCAGTCTCGGATTAGCGGTAACTGAAGCTTTCTTT	CASSLGLAVTEAFF
many	TRBV4-2	-	TRBJ1-1	TGTGCCAGCAGCCAAGATCGGGGACACTTAAGCGGGGAAGCTTTCTTT	CASSQDRGHLSGEAFF
few	TRBV6-2/TRBV6-3	-	TRBJ1-1	TGTGCCAGCGCGCCAACAGTTTCCACTGAAGCTTTCTTT	CASAPTVSTEAFF
-	TRBV7-9	-	TRBJ1-2	TGTGCCAGCAGCTCGGACCCGATTTATTTCTATGGCTACACCTTC	CASSSDPIYFYGYTF
-	TRBV7-9	-	TRBJ2-1	TGTGCCAGCAGCCTCACTAGCTGGGGTGGGGATGAGCAGTTCTTC	CASSLTSWGGDEQFF
once	TRBV4-3	TRBD2	TRBJ2-1	TGCGCCAGCAGCCAAGATCGGACTAGCGGCTACTACAATGAGCAGTTCTTC	CASSQDRTSGYYNEQFF
-	TRBV20-1	TRBD1	TRBJ1-2	TGCAGTGCTAGGTGGGACAGGGAAGGTCGTGGCTATGGCTACACCTTC	CSARWDREGRGYGYTF
-	TRBV10-3	TRBD1	TRBJ2-1	TGTGCCATCAGTGAGCGGGACAGCCTCTACAATGAGCAGTTCTTC	CAISERDSLYNEQFF
-	TRBV6-6	-	TRBJ2-7	TGTGCCAGCAGTTACGACACCGCTCCCTACGAGCAGTACTTC	CASSYDTAPYEQYF
many	TRBV7-2	TRBD1	TRBJ2-5	TGTGCCAGCAGCTTAGTAGGCAGGGGGTCGGAGACCCAGTACTTC	CASSLVGRGSETQYF
few	TRBV28	-	TRBJ1-5	TGTGCCAGCAGTTTAGACCCGGGACGGAGCAATCAGCCCCAGCATTTT	CASSLDPGRSNQPQHF
few	TRBV28	TRBD1	TRBJ2-2	TGTGCCAGCAGCCCGCGGACAGGGGGCGTCGGGGAGCTGTTTTTT	CASSPRTGGVGELFF